The 11 T cell receptor beta chains given below trace back to one sample, sequenced in a study of T cell responses to AZD1222 COVID-19 vaccine. Libraries were prepared by immunoSEQ multiplex PCR; TCRdb keeps only in-frame clonotypes and omits some of them. The sample has tens of thousands of clones, roughly 87% seen once. The sequences come from peripheral blood, collected on day 0 of AZD1222 vaccination. These receptors were collected from an adult in good health.

The rearrangement joins TRBV18 to TRBJ1-4; 8 bases align to TRBD1. J was trimmed by 5 bases and V by 8 bases; bases with no gene match: 4. Germline assignment: CDR1 KGHSH and CDR2 LQKENI. This CDR3 has 13 residues. CDR3 nucleotides: TGTGCCAGCGGACAGGGAGAGAATGAAAAACTGTTTTTT. As protein: CASGQGENEKLFF.

The rearrangement joins TRBV19 to TRBJ2-7, with 10 bases that match TRBD1. This CDR3 is 15 amino acids long. Looked up from germline, CDR1 is LNHDA and CDR2 is SQIVND (reference sequence). Trimming cost V 5 bases and J 2 bases; bases outside gene matches: 6. The DNA of the CDR3 is TGTGCCAGTAGTTTCAGGGACAGGGGTACCTACGAGCAGTACTTC. The encoded protein is CASSFRDRGTYEQYF.

The rearrangement links TRBV2 to TRBJ2-1; TRBD1 agrees at 8 bases. The CDR3 consists of 16 residues. With 10 bases clipped from V and 5 bases from J, the junction kept 16 bases outside the gene matches. Germline lookup yields CDR1 SNHLY and CDR2 FYNNEI. CDR3 nucleotides: TGTGCCACGAGGCGGAGACAGGGGTTGTCCAACAATGAGCAGTTCTTC. This gives the protein CATRRRQGLSNNEQFF.

This chain links TRBV9 with TRBJ2-7; D remains ambiguous. Germline V gene data show CDR1 as SGDLS and CDR2 as YYNGEE. V lost 3 bases, J lost 3 bases, and 10 bases lay in between. The CDR3 runs 13 residues. CDR3 in amino acids: CASSAAGNYEQYF. The CDR3 DNA is TGTGCCAGCAGCGCCGCCGGAAACTACGAGCAGTACTTC.

The CDR3 loop is CASSEGQGDYGYTF. DNA for the CDR3: TGTGCCAGTAGTGAAGGACAGGGAGACTATGGCTACACCTTC. The V call is TRBV19, the J call TRBJ1-2; the match to TRBD1 covers 8 bases. Germline values: CDR1 LNHDA, CDR2 SQIVND (reference sequence). V lost 5 bases to trimming and J lost 3 bases; unmatched junction nucleotides: 5. The length of the CDR3 is 14 residues.

This clone appeared a few times. V is TRBV4-3 and J is TRBJ1-1; D may be TRBD1 (5 bases). V dropped 3 bases and J dropped 3 bases, with 20 bases sitting between them. Looked up from germline, CDR1 is LGHNA and CDR2 is YSLEER. The length of the CDR3 is 17 residues. Written as DNA, the CDR3 is TGCGCCAGCAGCCATGTCATGGGGCCGGGCGGGGACACTGAAGCTTTCTTT. Residues: CASSHVMGPGGDTEAFF.

The chain recombines TRBV9 with TRBJ1-2, with TRBD1 identical over 8 bases. The CDR3 loop spans 17 amino acids. The V segment lost 1 base and the J segment 7 bases; nucleotides outside the gene matches: 15. CDR1 and CDR2 from the germline V gene are SGDLS and YYNGEE. The CDR3 spells CASSVSTGTTGAFGYTF. CDR3 DNA sequence: TGTGCCAGCAGCGTAAGCACAGGGACGACAGGGGCCTTTGGCTACACCTTC. The entire variable domain, with the rest obtained from reference TRBV9 and TRBJ1-2, is as follows: DSGVTQTPKHLITATGQRVTLRCSPRSGDLSVYWYQQSLDQGLQFLIQYYNGEERAKGNILERFSAQQFPDLHSELNLSSLELGDSALYFCASSVSTGTTGAFGYTFGSGTRLTVV.

V is TRBV28 and J is TRBJ1-5; 8 nucleotides align to TRBD1. The V gene's germline CDR1 is MDHEN and CDR2 SYDVKM. Trimming at V came to 6 bases and at J to 0 bases, leaving 7 bases not matched to a gene. This CDR3 comprises 16 residues. The chain's CDR3 is CASSSGGVYSNQPQHF. The CDR3 DNA is TGTGCCAGCAGCTCAGGGGGCGTATATAGCAATCAGCCCCAGCATTTT.

The rearrangement links TRBV29-1 to TRBJ2-2, with TRBD1 identical over 9 bases. There are 14 residues in the CDR3. Per germline, CDR1 SQVTM and CDR2 ANQGSEA. Trimming took 6 bases from V and 4 from J; bases not matched to a gene: 6. CDR3 in DNA: TGCAGCGTCCGGACAGGGGACTTCACCGGGGAGCTGTTTTTT. It codes for CSVRTGDFTGELFF.

The chain couples TRBV3-1 (or the pseudogene TRBV3-2) to TRBJ2-5; D gene unclear. Germline CDR1 is LGHDT and CDR2 is YNNKEL (reference sequence). Trimming pared 4 bases from V and 5 bases from J, leaving 8 bases between. This CDR3 spans 12 amino acids. CDR3 in DNA: TGTGCCAGCAGCCCGCCTCGGGAGACCCAGTACTTC. Protein: CASSPPRETQYF.

The chain joins TRBV9 to TRBJ1-2, with a tentative D call TRBD1 (6 bases). Trimming pared 2 bases from V and 6 bases from J, leaving 14 bases between. The CDR3 has 14 residues. CDR1 is SGDLS, CDR2 YYNGEE, per germline. This CDR3 is CASSVAGESHGYTF. DNA for the CDR3: TGTGCCAGCAGCGTGGCAGGGGAATCGCATGGCTACACCTTC.